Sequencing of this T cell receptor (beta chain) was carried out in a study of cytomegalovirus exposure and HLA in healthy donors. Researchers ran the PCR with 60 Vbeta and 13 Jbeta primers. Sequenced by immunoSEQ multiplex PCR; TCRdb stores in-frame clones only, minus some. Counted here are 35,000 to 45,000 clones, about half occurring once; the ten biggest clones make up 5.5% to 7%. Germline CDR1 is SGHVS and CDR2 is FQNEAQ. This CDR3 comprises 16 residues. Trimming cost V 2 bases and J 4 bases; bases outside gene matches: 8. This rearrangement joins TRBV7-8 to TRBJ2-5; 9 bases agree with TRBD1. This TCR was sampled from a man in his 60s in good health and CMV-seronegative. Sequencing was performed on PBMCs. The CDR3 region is CASSLPRTGERETQYF. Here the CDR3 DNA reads TGTGCCAGCAGCTTACCGAGGACAGGGGAACGAGAGACCCAGTACTTC.